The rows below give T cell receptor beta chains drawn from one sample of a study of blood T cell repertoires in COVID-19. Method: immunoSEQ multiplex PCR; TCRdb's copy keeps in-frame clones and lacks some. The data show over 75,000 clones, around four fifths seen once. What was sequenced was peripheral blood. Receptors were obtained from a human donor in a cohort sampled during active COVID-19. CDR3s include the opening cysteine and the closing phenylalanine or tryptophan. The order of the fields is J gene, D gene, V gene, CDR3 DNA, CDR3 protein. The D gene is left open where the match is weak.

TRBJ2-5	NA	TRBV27	TGTGCCAGCAGTTTACAGGGGCTGCGCGAGACCCAGTACTTC	CASSLQGLRETQYF
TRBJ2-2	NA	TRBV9	TGTGCCAGCAGCGTAGCCTCGAACACCGGGGAGCTGTTTTTT	CASSVASNTGELFF
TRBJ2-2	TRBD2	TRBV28	TGTGCCAGTATAGCGGGCACGACGGGCGCCGGGGAGCTGTTTTTT	CASIAGTTGAGELFF
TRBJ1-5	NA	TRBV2	TGTGCCAGCAGTGACAGGCAGGGAAATCAGCCCCAGCATTTT	CASSDRQGNQPQHF
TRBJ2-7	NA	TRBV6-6	TGTGCCAGCAGTTTTGGCCCCTCCTACGAGCAGTACTTC	CASSFGPSYEQYF
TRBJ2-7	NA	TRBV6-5	TGTGCCCTCCTCAGGGATAGGTCCTACGAGCAGTACTTC	CALLRDRSYEQYF
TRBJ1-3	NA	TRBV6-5	TGTGCCAGCAGTCCCAGTTCCCCTGGAAACACCATATATTTT	CASSPSSPGNTIYF
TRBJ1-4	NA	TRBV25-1	TGTGCCAGCAGTGCCCTCCTGTCAGGGGAGGGTGAAAAACTGTTTTTT	CASSALLSGEGEKLFF
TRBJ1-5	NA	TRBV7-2	TGTGCCAGCAGCTTTTGGGGCCGGGATCAGCCCCAGCATTTT	CASSFWGRDQPQHF
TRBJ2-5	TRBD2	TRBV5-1	TGCGCCAGCAGCCCAAAAATTGCTAGCGGGGGGCCCCAAGAGACCCAGTACTTC	CASSPKIASGGPQETQYF
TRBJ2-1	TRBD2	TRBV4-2	TGTGCCAGCAGCCAAGATTACATTTACGGGACTAGCCTCTCCTACAATGAGCAGTTCTTC	CASSQDYIYGTSLSYNEQFF
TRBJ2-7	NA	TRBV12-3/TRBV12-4	TGTGCCAGCAGTTTCGGGACATCGTACGAGCAGTACTTC	CASSFGTSYEQYF
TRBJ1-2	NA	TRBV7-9	TGTGCCACCAGGACGGGGGGGATTCATGGCTACACCTTC	CATRTGGIHGYTF
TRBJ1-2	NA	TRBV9	TGTGCCAGCAGCGCCCGGACAGACAACAACTATGGCTACACCTTC	CASSARTDNNYGYTF
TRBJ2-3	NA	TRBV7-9	TGTGCTGGAGGGACTGGGAACACAGATACGCAGTATTTT	CAGGTGNTDTQYF